This section outlines one TCR beta chain sequence together with its context. What it binds is not known. These data belong to a study of OX40 agonist ivuxolimab in advanced cancers. Study as a whole: People in dose escalation had one of these cancers: hepatocellular carcinoma, melanoma, renal cell or head and neck cancer. Study-level results: Among patients with partial responses at 0.1-3.0 mg/kg, clonal expansion was among the lowest.

Some clones are missing from TCRdb's copy, which holds only in-frame ones; the method was immunoSEQ multiplex PCR. The table shows some 64,000 clones, with around 93% occurring only once. Germline V gives CDR1 SGDLS, CDR2 YYNGEE. The CDR3 extends over 13 amino acids. Trimming removed 6 bases at V and 6 bases at J, with 12 bases between. The sequence was collected from an adult with an advanced solid tumor such as melanoma, head and neck, liver or kidney cancer. This chain connects TRBV9 to TRBJ2-2; D is unclear. Material: CD4+ or CD8+ T cells sorted from blood, obtained in a trial of the OX40 agonist ivuxolimab. CDR3 residues: CASTPTGPGELFF. For the CDR3, the DNA is TGTGCCAGCACCCCGACGGGCCCCGGGGAGCTGTTTTTT.